Listed below are T cell receptor beta chains from one sample, sequenced in a study of T-cell reconstitution after alpha-beta-depleted transplantation in children. MiXCR, run by TCRdb on the PCR reads, gives a single entry per CDR3 protein. The repertoire has fewer than 450,000 distinct CDR3 sequences, about 17% of them found once; the top ten carry just over 40%. Here the sequenced sample was PBMCs, mostly from graft donor cells, taken 360 days after TCRalphabeta/CD19-depleted stem cell transplant. The receptors shown here come from a male patient aged 2 to 10 who had a stem cell transplant for acute lymphoblastic leukemia, so the T cells may come from the graft donor. The CDR3 runs from the conserved cysteine through the conserved F or W. Fields, in order: J gene, V gene, D gene, clone size, CDR3 DNA, CDR3 protein. D genes are given only for firm matches. Clone size is shown for a subset of rows, as once, few, many or a class of expanded clone.

j_call: TRBJ2-7
v_call: TRBV7-2
d_call: .
clone_size: few
cdr3_nt: TGTGCCAGCAGCCCCCGGTTCGCCTACGAGCAGTACTTC
cdr3_aa: CASSPRFAYEQYF

j_call: TRBJ2-7
v_call: TRBV12-3/TRBV12-4
d_call: .
clone_size: many
cdr3_nt: TGTGCCAGCAGTTTAGGAGGAGGGGACTACGAGCAGTACTTC
cdr3_aa: CASSLGGGDYEQYF

j_call: TRBJ2-2
v_call: TRBV20-1
d_call: .
clone_size: .
cdr3_nt: TGCAGTGCTACGTTATCGGGGACCGGGGAGCTGTTTTTT
cdr3_aa: CSATLSGTGELFF

j_call: TRBJ2-1
v_call: TRBV4-3
d_call: TRBD2
clone_size: .
cdr3_nt: TGCGCCAGCAGCCTACAGGGGACTAGCGACTACAATGAGCAGTTCTTC
cdr3_aa: CASSLQGTSDYNEQFF

j_call: TRBJ2-1
v_call: TRBV6-2/TRBV6-3
d_call: TRBD2
clone_size: few
cdr3_nt: TGTGCCAGCAGTAGTCCCCCCGGGAGGGCCAACAATGAGCAGTTCTTC
cdr3_aa: CASSSPPGRANNEQFF

j_call: TRBJ2-5
v_call: TRBV29-1
d_call: .
clone_size: few
cdr3_nt: TGCAGCGTTGTAGGGCGCCTACAAGAGACCCAGTACTTC
cdr3_aa: CSVVGRLQETQYF

j_call: TRBJ1-5
v_call: TRBV18
d_call: TRBD1
clone_size: .
cdr3_nt: TGTGCCAGCTCAACCGGGACAGGGGGCAATCAGCCCCAGCATTTT
cdr3_aa: CASSTGTGGNQPQHF

j_call: TRBJ2-7
v_call: TRBV9
d_call: .
clone_size: .
cdr3_nt: TGTGCCAGCAGCGTAGATCCGACAGTGACTTCGAACGAGCAGTACTTC
cdr3_aa: CASSVDPTVTSNEQYF

j_call: TRBJ2-5
v_call: TRBV15
d_call: .
clone_size: .
cdr3_nt: TGTGCCACCAGCAGAGCCCTGGACTACGAAGAGACCCAGTACTTC
cdr3_aa: CATSRALDYEETQYF

j_call: TRBJ1-1
v_call: TRBV10-3
d_call: TRBD1
clone_size: .
cdr3_nt: TGTGCCATCAGGGCACCGACAGGGATGAACACTGAAGCTTTCTTT
cdr3_aa: CAIRAPTGMNTEAFF

j_call: TRBJ1-2
v_call: TRBV15
d_call: .
clone_size: .
cdr3_nt: TGTGCCACCAGCAGAGAAGATGGAAGGGGCATCTATGGCTACACCTTC
cdr3_aa: CATSREDGRGIYGYTF

j_call: TRBJ2-1
v_call: TRBV12-3/TRBV12-4
d_call: .
clone_size: .
cdr3_nt: TGTGCCAGCAGTCCCACAAGAGTCGGTGAGCAGTTCTTC
cdr3_aa: CASSPTRVGEQFF

j_call: TRBJ2-5
v_call: TRBV7-3
d_call: .
clone_size: few
cdr3_nt: TGTGCCAGCAGCTTAGATATCAGGGATGAGACCCAGTACTTC
cdr3_aa: CASSLDIRDETQYF

j_call: TRBJ2-7
v_call: TRBV6-1
d_call: .
clone_size: few
cdr3_nt: TGTGCCAGCAGTGACGTGAGTTTCCTCTACTACGAGCAGTACTTC
cdr3_aa: CASSDVSFLYYEQYF

j_call: TRBJ2-1
v_call: TRBV12-3/TRBV12-4
d_call: .
clone_size: .
cdr3_nt: TGTGCCATCAGTTTAGCGGTATTTGGGGGGATTATGTCCTACAATGAGCAGTTCTTC
cdr3_aa: CAISLAVFGGIMSYNEQFF

j_call: TRBJ2-1
v_call: TRBV11-2
d_call: .
clone_size: many
cdr3_nt: TGTGCCAGCAGTGTGCTGGGTACCTACAATGAGCAGTTCTTC
cdr3_aa: CASSVLGTYNEQFF

j_call: TRBJ2-7
v_call: TRBV4-1
d_call: TRBD2
clone_size: .
cdr3_nt: TGCGCCAGCAGCCAAGTGTCTTGGGCTAGCGGGAGTTCCTACGAGCAGTACTTC
cdr3_aa: CASSQVSWASGSSYEQYF

j_call: TRBJ1-2
v_call: TRBV4-3
d_call: .
clone_size: few
cdr3_nt: TGCGCCAGCAGCCATGTCGACCCCGGGACGGATTATGGCTACACCTTC
cdr3_aa: CASSHVDPGTDYGYTF

j_call: TRBJ2-1
v_call: TRBV20-1
d_call: .
clone_size: many
cdr3_nt: TGCAGTGCTTCCTTTGAGGTGAAGGGGTACAATGAGCAGTTCTTC
cdr3_aa: CSASFEVKGYNEQFF

j_call: TRBJ2-5
v_call: TRBV7-9
d_call: .
clone_size: few
cdr3_nt: TGTGCCAGCAGCTTAGCCACGGGATCGGGAGAGACCCAGTACTTC
cdr3_aa: CASSLATGSGETQYF

j_call: TRBJ2-3
v_call: TRBV7-8
d_call: .
clone_size: .
cdr3_nt: TGTGCCAGCAGCCCCAAGGCAGATACGCAGTATTTT
cdr3_aa: CASSPKADTQYF

j_call: TRBJ2-7
v_call: TRBV12-3/TRBV12-4
d_call: .
clone_size: .
cdr3_nt: TGTGCCAGCAGTTATCAAGAGGTCTCCTACGAGCAGTACTTC
cdr3_aa: CASSYQEVSYEQYF

j_call: TRBJ1-1
v_call: TRBV20-1
d_call: .
clone_size: .
cdr3_nt: TGCAGTGCTAGCGCTCAGGTAAACACTGAAGCTTTCTTT
cdr3_aa: CSASAQVNTEAFF

j_call: TRBJ2-2
v_call: TRBV5-6
d_call: .
clone_size: .
cdr3_nt: TGTGCCAGCAGCTTGGGCCCCCCCACCGGGGAGCTGTTTTTT
cdr3_aa: CASSLGPPTGELFF

j_call: TRBJ2-7
v_call: TRBV4-3
d_call: TRBD1
clone_size: few
cdr3_nt: TGCGCCAGCAGCCAAGTCCCGGGGACAGCCTCCTACGAGCAGTACTTC
cdr3_aa: CASSQVPGTASYEQYF

j_call: TRBJ2-5
v_call: TRBV27
d_call: .
clone_size: .
cdr3_nt: TGTGCCAGCAGTTTATTCTCCCCCGCATCCACTAGCCGCCAAGAGACCCAGTACTTC
cdr3_aa: CASSLFSPASTSRQETQYF

j_call: TRBJ2-3
v_call: TRBV5-1
d_call: .
clone_size: few
cdr3_nt: TGCGCCAGCAGCTTGGTGGCAGGGTCAGATACGCAGTATTTT
cdr3_aa: CASSLVAGSDTQYF

j_call: TRBJ1-1
v_call: TRBV7-9
d_call: .
clone_size: .
cdr3_nt: TGTGCCAGCAGCGGGGCGGTTGAAGCTTTCTTT
cdr3_aa: CASSGAVEAFF

j_call: TRBJ1-1
v_call: TRBV12-3/TRBV12-4
d_call: .
clone_size: many
cdr3_nt: TGTGCCAGCAGCCGAACAGGGCCGCACACTGAAGCTTTCTTT
cdr3_aa: CASSRTGPHTEAFF

j_call: TRBJ1-1
v_call: TRBV9
d_call: .
clone_size: few
cdr3_nt: TGTGCCAGCAGCGTAGGATCATCAGGAAGGGGAAACACTGAAGCTTTCTTT
cdr3_aa: CASSVGSSGRGNTEAFF

j_call: TRBJ2-5
v_call: TRBV4-2
d_call: TRBD2
clone_size: few
cdr3_nt: TGTGCCAGCAGCCTGACAGGACTAGCGGTCCAAGAGACCCAGTACTTC
cdr3_aa: CASSLTGLAVQETQYF

j_call: TRBJ2-1
v_call: TRBV29-1
d_call: .
clone_size: .
cdr3_nt: TGCAGCGTCGTAGCGGTTGCCTCCTACAATGAGCAGTTCTTC
cdr3_aa: CSVVAVASYNEQFF

j_call: TRBJ2-3
v_call: TRBV28
d_call: .
clone_size: many
cdr3_nt: TGTGCCAGCAGTTTACTGACAGATACGCAGTATTTT
cdr3_aa: CASSLLTDTQYF

j_call: TRBJ2-1
v_call: TRBV12-3/TRBV12-4
d_call: .
clone_size: .
cdr3_nt: TGTGCCAGCAGCCCGCACGATCCAGCCGAGCAGTTCTTC
cdr3_aa: CASSPHDPAEQFF

j_call: TRBJ2-1
v_call: TRBV5-1
d_call: TRBD2
clone_size: few
cdr3_nt: TGCGCCAGCAGCTTGGGACTAGCGGGAGATGGTGAGCAGTTCTTC
cdr3_aa: CASSLGLAGDGEQFF

j_call: TRBJ2-7
v_call: TRBV4-1
d_call: .
clone_size: few
cdr3_nt: TGCGCCAGCAGCCAATCCCCTAGCGTAAACTACGAGCAGTACTTC
cdr3_aa: CASSQSPSVNYEQYF

j_call: TRBJ2-2
v_call: TRBV6-1
d_call: TRBD1
clone_size: few
cdr3_nt: TGTGCCAGCTGGGACAGGGAATTAACCGGGGAGCTGTTTTTT
cdr3_aa: CASWDRELTGELFF

j_call: TRBJ2-1
v_call: TRBV9
d_call: .
clone_size: .
cdr3_nt: TGTGCCAGCAGTCCCTTGGGTGCGGTCGACTCCTACAATGAGCAGTTCTTC
cdr3_aa: CASSPLGAVDSYNEQFF

j_call: TRBJ1-1
v_call: TRBV28
d_call: .
clone_size: many
cdr3_nt: TGTGCCAGCACCCTCGGCGGGGGTCTCGCTGAAGCTTTCTTT
cdr3_aa: CASTLGGGLAEAFF

j_call: TRBJ2-1
v_call: TRBV20-1
d_call: .
clone_size: .
cdr3_nt: TGCAGTGCTCTCCGCCCCTTTTTAGCGGACTCCTGGAATGAGCAGTTCTTC
cdr3_aa: CSALRPFLADSWNEQFF

j_call: TRBJ2-5
v_call: TRBV12-3/TRBV12-4
d_call: TRBD2
clone_size: many
cdr3_nt: TGTGCCAGCAGTTTTTCCGATAGCGGGAGCCGAGAGACCCAGTACTTC
cdr3_aa: CASSFSDSGSRETQYF

j_call: TRBJ2-7
v_call: TRBV28
d_call: TRBD1
clone_size: many
cdr3_nt: TGTGCCAGCAGTTTAAGGGGACAGGGCTACGAGCAGTACTTC
cdr3_aa: CASSLRGQGYEQYF

j_call: TRBJ2-1
v_call: TRBV20-1
d_call: TRBD2
clone_size: .
cdr3_nt: TGCAGTGCTAGAGAACCTAGCGGGAGGTATGAGCAGTTCTTC
cdr3_aa: CSAREPSGRYEQFF

j_call: TRBJ1-5
v_call: TRBV18
d_call: .
clone_size: many
cdr3_nt: TGTGCCAGCTCACCGGACTTAAATCAGCCCCAGCATTTT
cdr3_aa: CASSPDLNQPQHF

j_call: TRBJ2-1
v_call: TRBV28
d_call: TRBD2
clone_size: .
cdr3_nt: TGTGCCCACCGGCGGGGGGGGCTCTACAATGAGCAGTTCTTC
cdr3_aa: CAHRRGGLYNEQFF

j_call: TRBJ2-7
v_call: TRBV9
d_call: .
clone_size: few
cdr3_nt: TGTGCCAGCAGCGGCTCTAGATTGGGTGGCGAGCAGTACTTC
cdr3_aa: CASSGSRLGGEQYF

j_call: TRBJ1-3
v_call: TRBV6-5
d_call: .
clone_size: .
cdr3_nt: TGTGCCAGCAGTTATCGTGCCCCCTCTGGAAACACCATATATTTT
cdr3_aa: CASSYRAPSGNTIYF

j_call: TRBJ2-7
v_call: TRBV4-1
d_call: .
clone_size: .
cdr3_nt: TGCGCCAGCAGCCAAGATTTGCTCGGAGGCTCCTACGAGCAGTACTTC
cdr3_aa: CASSQDLLGGSYEQYF

j_call: TRBJ2-1
v_call: TRBV7-9
d_call: .
clone_size: .
cdr3_nt: TGTGCCAGCAGCTTCCATTTGGAGCCAGGCTACAATGAGCAGTTCTTC
cdr3_aa: CASSFHLEPGYNEQFF

j_call: TRBJ1-5
v_call: TRBV29-1
d_call: TRBD1
clone_size: .
cdr3_nt: TGCAGCGTGGGGACAGGACGCAATCAGCCCCAGCATTTT
cdr3_aa: CSVGTGRNQPQHF

j_call: TRBJ2-7
v_call: TRBV7-9
d_call: TRBD1
clone_size: many
cdr3_nt: TGTGCCAGCAGCTTAGCCCCAGGGGGTCCCTCCTACGAGCAGTACTTC
cdr3_aa: CASSLAPGGPSYEQYF

j_call: TRBJ2-5
v_call: TRBV11-1
d_call: TRBD2
clone_size: .
cdr3_nt: TGTGCCAGCAGCTTAGCTATCGGACCAGAGGGAGGGAAGGAGACCCAGTACTTC
cdr3_aa: CASSLAIGPEGGKETQYF

j_call: TRBJ2-2
v_call: TRBV4-1
d_call: .
clone_size: .
cdr3_nt: TGCGCCAGCAGCCGCTCTCCACTGAACGGGGAGCTGTTTTTT
cdr3_aa: CASSRSPLNGELFF